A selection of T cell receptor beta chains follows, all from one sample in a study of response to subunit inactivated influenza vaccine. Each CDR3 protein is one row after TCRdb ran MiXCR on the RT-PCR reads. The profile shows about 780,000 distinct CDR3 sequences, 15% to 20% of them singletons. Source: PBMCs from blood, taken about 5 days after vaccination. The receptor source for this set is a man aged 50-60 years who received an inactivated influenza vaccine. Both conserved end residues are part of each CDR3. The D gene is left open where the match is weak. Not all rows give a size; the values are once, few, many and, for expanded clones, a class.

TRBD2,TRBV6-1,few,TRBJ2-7,TGTGCCAGCAAGCGGGATAGCTCCTACGAGCAGTACTTC,CASKRDSSYEQYF
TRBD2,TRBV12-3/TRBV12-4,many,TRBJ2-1,TGTGCCAGCAGTCTGGGACTAGCGGGAGCCCATGAGCAGTTCTTC,CASSLGLAGAHEQFF
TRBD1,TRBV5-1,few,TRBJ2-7,TGCGCCAGCAGCGGGGACAGGGGGTTCGGCTCCTACGAGCAGTACTTC,CASSGDRGFGSYEQYF
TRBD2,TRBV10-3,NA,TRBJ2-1,TGTGCCATCAGTGAGTCGGGGGGACTATACTACAATGAGCAGTTCTTC,CAISESGGLYYNEQFF
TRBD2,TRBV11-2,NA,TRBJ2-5,TGTGCCAGCAGCCCAGGAGCGGGGGTGTCTCTGGAGACCCAGTACTTC,CASSPGAGVSLETQYF
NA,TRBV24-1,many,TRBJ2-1,TGTGCCACCAGCGGTAGGGGGGGGGACAATGAGCAGTTCTTC,CATSGRGGDNEQFF
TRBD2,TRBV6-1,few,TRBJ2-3,TGTGCCAGCAGTGGTCGACTAGCGGGGGCCCCAGATACGCAGTATTTT,CASSGRLAGAPDTQYF
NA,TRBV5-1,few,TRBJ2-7,TGCGCCAGCAGCTTGGAGTGGGTGTCCGGGAGCTACGAGCAGTACTTC,CASSLEWVSGSYEQYF
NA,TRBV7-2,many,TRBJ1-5,TGTGCCAGCAGCTTAGTTGGATCCGATCAGCCCCAGCATTTT,CASSLVGSDQPQHF
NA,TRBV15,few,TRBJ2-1,TGTGCCACCAGCAGAGGGACGGGAGCATACAATGAGCAGTTCTTC,CATSRGTGAYNEQFF
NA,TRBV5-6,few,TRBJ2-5,TGTGCCAGCAGCTTGGGGACACTCCAAGAGACCCAGTACTTC,CASSLGTLQETQYF
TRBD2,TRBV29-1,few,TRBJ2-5,TGCAGTGATACCGGACTAGCCACCGGAGGGACCCAGTACTTC,CSDTGLATGGTQYF
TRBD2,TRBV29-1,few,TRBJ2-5,TGCAGCGTTGATAACCTAGCGGGAGACATCCAAGAGACCCAGTACTTC,CSVDNLAGDIQETQYF
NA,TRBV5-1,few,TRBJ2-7,TGCGCCAGCAGCTTGGACGGGCGATCTTTCGGGGGTCCCACTACCTACGAGCAGTACTTC,CASSLDGRSFGGPTTYEQYF
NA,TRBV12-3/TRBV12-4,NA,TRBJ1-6,TGTGCCAGCAGTTCCCACTCCTATAATTCACCCCTCCACTTT,CASSSHSYNSPLHF
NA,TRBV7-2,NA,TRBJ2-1,TGTGCCAGCAGCTTAAGGGGGAGGGAAGATGAGCAGTTCTTC,CASSLRGREDEQFF
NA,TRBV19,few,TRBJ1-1,TGTGCCAGGGAAGTGAACACTGAGGCTTTCTTT,CAREVNTEAFF
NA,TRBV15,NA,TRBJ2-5,TGTGCCACCAGCCGCCGGACAGGAGGGGAGACCCAGTACTTC,CATSRRTGGETQYF
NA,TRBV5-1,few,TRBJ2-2,TGCGCCAGCAGCTTGGCCGGTGGGCTGTATGCCGGGGAGCTGTTTTTT,CASSLAGGLYAGELFF
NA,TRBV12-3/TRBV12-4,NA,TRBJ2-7,TGTGCCAGCAGCGGTAGGGGGGGGCAACACTACGAGCAGTACTTC,CASSGRGGQHYEQYF
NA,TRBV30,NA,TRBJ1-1,TGTGCCTGGAGTTGGGGACAAGTGAACACTGAAGCTTTCTTT,CAWSWGQVNTEAFF
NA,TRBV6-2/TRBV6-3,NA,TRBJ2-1,TGTGCCAGCAGTTACGTGGGGGGCCGGCAGTTCTTC,CASSYVGGRQFF
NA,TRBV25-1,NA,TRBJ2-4,TGTGCCAGCAAGGGGGGGCAGTGGAACATTCAGTACTTC,CASKGGQWNIQYF
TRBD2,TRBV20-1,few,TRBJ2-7,TGCAGTGCTAGTTCAGGACTAGCGGAGTGGGAGCAGTACTTC,CSASSGLAEWEQYF
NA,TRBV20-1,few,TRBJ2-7,TGCAGTGCTAGAGTCGGGAGCTCCTACGAGCAGTACTTC,CSARVGSSYEQYF
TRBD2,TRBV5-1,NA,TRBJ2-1,TGCGCCAGCAGCTTGGATGCGGGGGGATTCAATGAGCAGTTCTTC,CASSLDAGGFNEQFF
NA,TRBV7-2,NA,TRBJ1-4,TGTGCCAGCAGCGCCACCGCAGAAAAACTGTTTTTT,CASSATAEKLFF
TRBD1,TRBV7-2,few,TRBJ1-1,TGTGCCAGCAGCCTCCCCCTCCGGGACAGATTTAAAGGATTCTTT,CASSLPLRDRFKGFF
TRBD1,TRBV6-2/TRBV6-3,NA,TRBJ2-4,TGTGCCAGCAGCGGACAGGGGATAGCCAAAAACATTCAGTACTTC,CASSGQGIAKNIQYF
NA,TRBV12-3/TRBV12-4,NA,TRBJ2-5,TGTGCCAGCAGTCCCGGAGGTATGGAGACCCAGTACTTC,CASSPGGMETQYF
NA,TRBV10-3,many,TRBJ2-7,TGTGCCATCAGTGAAGGCAGGGGAAATGGGTACGAGCAGTACTTC,CAISEGRGNGYEQYF
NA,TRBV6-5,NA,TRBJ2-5,TGTGCCAGCAGTTACGACGGATTAGAGACCCAGTACTTC,CASSYDGLETQYF
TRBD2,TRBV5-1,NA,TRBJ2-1,TGCGCCAGCAGCCTCCCGGGACTAGCGGGGTTTAATGAGCAGTTCTTC,CASSLPGLAGFNEQFF
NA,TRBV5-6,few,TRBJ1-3,TGTGCCAACGACGAGGGACCCCGGGGGATCATATATTTT,CANDEGPRGIIYF
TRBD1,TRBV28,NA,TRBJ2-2,TGTGCCAGCAGTGGGGGGGACAGGGCGGACACCGGGGAGCTGTTTTTT,CASSGGDRADTGELFF
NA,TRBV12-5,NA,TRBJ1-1,TGTGCTAGTGGTCGTGAGAACACTGAAGCTTTCTTT,CASGRENTEAFF
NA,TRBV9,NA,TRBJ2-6,TGTGCCAGCAGCGTATCCGGAATCTCTGGGGCCAACGTCCTGACTTTC,CASSVSGISGANVLTF
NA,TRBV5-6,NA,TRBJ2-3,TGTGCCAGCGATCGTCGAGGGGGCGGGGGAGATACGCAGTATTTT,CASDRRGGGGDTQYF
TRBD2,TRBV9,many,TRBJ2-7,TGTGCCAGCAGCGTAGATGGGGGGGCCTACGAGCAGTACTTC,CASSVDGGAYEQYF
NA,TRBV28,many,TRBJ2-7,TGTGCCAGCAGTCTCCGGGCCCCCTACGAGCAGTACTTC,CASSLRAPYEQYF
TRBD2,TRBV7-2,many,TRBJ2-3,TGTGCCAGCAGCTTTAGCGGGAGCTACACAGATACGCAGTATTTT,CASSFSGSYTDTQYF
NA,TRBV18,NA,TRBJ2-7,TGTGCCAGCTCACCTGTACAGACCTCCTACGAGCAGTACTTC,CASSPVQTSYEQYF
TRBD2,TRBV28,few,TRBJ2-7,TGTGCCAGCAGTTTAAGCGCCAAGAAGTTGCGGGAGGACTACGAGCAGTACTTC,CASSLSAKKLREDYEQYF
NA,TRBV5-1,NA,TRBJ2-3,TGCGCCAGCAGCTTGGAGGGCGGAACTAGCACAGATACGCAGTATTTT,CASSLEGGTSTDTQYF
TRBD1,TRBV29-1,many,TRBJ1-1,TGCAGCGCCGAGAGGGGGCTGAACACTGAAGCTTTCTTT,CSAERGLNTEAFF
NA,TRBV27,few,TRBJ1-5,TGTGCCAGCTCCCCGCAGGGGCGAAGAAGTCAGCCCCAGCATTTT,CASSPQGRRSQPQHF
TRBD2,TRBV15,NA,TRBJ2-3,TGTGCCACCAGCACCAGCGGGAGATTAGCAGATACGCAGTATTTT,CATSTSGRLADTQYF
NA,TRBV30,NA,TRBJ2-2,TGTGCCTGGTTGAGAACCGGGGAGCTGTTTTTT,CAWLRTGELFF
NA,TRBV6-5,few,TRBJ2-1,TGTGCCAGCAGTTACTCTCCAGGGTGGAATGAGCAGTTCTTC,CASSYSPGWNEQFF
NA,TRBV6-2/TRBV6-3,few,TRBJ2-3,TGTGCCAGCAGTTCCCGGACCTACTACTACACAGATACGCAGTATTTT,CASSSRTYYYTDTQYF
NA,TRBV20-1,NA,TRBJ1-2,TGCAGTGCTAGAGATCGGTTAGTTAATGGCTACACCTTC,CSARDRLVNGYTF
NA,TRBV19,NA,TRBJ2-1,TGTGCCAGTAGTATAAGAGGGACGGCCTACAATGAGCAGTTCTTC,CASSIRGTAYNEQFF
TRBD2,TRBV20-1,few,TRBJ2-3,TGCAGTGCCTTTAGCGGGACCACAGATACGCAGTATTTT,CSAFSGTTDTQYF
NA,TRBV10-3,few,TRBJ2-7,TGTGCCACAGGAGGACAGTCCTACGAGCAGTACTTC,CATGGQSYEQYF
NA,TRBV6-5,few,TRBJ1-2,TGTGCCAGCAGTTACCCCCGTAAATTAGGGATTCACGGCTACACCTTC,CASSYPRKLGIHGYTF
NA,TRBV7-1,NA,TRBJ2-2,TGTGCCAGCAGCTCAGGACACTTGAACACCGGGGAGCTGTTTTTT,CASSSGHLNTGELFF
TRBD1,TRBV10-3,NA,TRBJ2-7,TGTGCCACAAAAGGTATCGGGACAGAGGGAACCTACGAGCAGTACTTC,CATKGIGTEGTYEQYF